This TCR beta chain was obtained from a study of blood T cell repertoires in COVID-19. Study-wide context: COVID-19 samples, acute and convalescent, were from the United States, Italy and Spain. Nucleic acid was either cDNA or gDNA, and it came from T cells, B-cell-depleted T cells, or PBMCs.

Authors' analysis steps: From reference gene primer amplification, estimates of nucleated cell counts were derived. The data were produced by immunoSEQ multiplex PCR, yet TCRdb's version contains in-frame clones alone and is incomplete. V, J and clone size reflect that table, while D and trimming were determined from the DNA. The sample has about 55,000 clones; roughly 80% are singletons. This clone was seen only once. Germline V gene data show CDR1 as SGHVS and CDR2 as FNYEAQ. J gave up 5 bases and V 6 bases, and 7 bases lay outside the gene matches. The CDR3 spans 15 residues. Material: peripheral blood. This chain links TRBV7-6 with TRBJ2-3; 11 bases agree with TRBD2. The sequence came from a human donor in a cohort sampled during active or convalescent COVID-19. The CDR3 here is CASRFTSGGIDTQYF. Written as DNA, the CDR3 is TGTGCCAGCAGATTTACTAGCGGGGGTATAGATACGCAGTATTTT.